This record covers a single T cell receptor beta chain. Its antigen is as yet unknown. This table comes from immunoSEQ multiplex PCR, and its TCRdb copy is limited to in-frame clones, with some not included. The table lists about 680,000 clones, roughly nine tenths of them singletons. The data originate from a study of Ad26.COV2.S vaccination and SARS-CoV-2 variants. Study-wide results and limits: Measurements of TCR breadth and depth may have given underestimates of the total T cell responses.

The treatment denotes: some 19 received Ad26.COV2.S at low or high dose, single or two shots; 5 received placebo; per-sample allocation not given. After the first vaccine or placebo injection, samples were drawn on day 63. V lost 5 bases and J lost 7, with 8 bases in between. This CDR3 has 12 residues. The V and J genes are TRBV12-3 or TRBV12-4 and TRBJ2-2, with no clear D. Sequencing used peripheral blood, obtained in a trial of Ad26.COV2.S vaccine versus placebo. This clonotype was obtained from a person aged 18-65 years who received the Ad26.COV2.S COVID-19 vaccine or a placebo. The DNA of the CDR3 is TGTGCCAGCAGTCCTAGTTTCGGGGAGCTGTTTTTT. This gives the protein CASSPSFGELFF.